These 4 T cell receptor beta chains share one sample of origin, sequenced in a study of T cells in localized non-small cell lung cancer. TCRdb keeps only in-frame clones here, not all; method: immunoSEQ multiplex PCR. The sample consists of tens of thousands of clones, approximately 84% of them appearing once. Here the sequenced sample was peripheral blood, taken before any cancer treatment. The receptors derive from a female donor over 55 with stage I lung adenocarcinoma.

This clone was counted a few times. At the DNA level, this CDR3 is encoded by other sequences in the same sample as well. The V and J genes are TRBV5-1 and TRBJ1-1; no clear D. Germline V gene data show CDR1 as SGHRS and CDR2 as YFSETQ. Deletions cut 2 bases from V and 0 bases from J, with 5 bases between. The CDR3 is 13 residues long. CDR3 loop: CASSFSMNTEAFF. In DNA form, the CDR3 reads TGCGCCAGCAGCTTCAGTATGAACACTGAAGCTTTCTTT.

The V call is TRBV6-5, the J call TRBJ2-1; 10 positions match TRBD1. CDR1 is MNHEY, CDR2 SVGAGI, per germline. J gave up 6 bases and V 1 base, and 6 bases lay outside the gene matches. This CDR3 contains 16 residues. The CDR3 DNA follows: TGTGCCAGCAGTTACTGGGGGACAGGGGCCTTCAATGAGCAGTTCTTC. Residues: CASSYWGTGAFNEQFF.

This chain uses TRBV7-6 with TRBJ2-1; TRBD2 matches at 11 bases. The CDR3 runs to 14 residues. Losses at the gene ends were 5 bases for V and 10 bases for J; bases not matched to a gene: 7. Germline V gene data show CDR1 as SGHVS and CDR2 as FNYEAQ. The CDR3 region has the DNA TGTGCCAGCAGCCCACTAGCGGGAGTAGGGGAGCAGTTCTTC. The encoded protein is CASSPLAGVGEQFF. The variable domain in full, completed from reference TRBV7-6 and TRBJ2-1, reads GAGVSQSPRYKVTKRGQDVALRCDPISGHVSLYWYRQALGQGPEFLTYFNYEAQQDKSGLPNDRFSAERPEGSISTLTIQRTEQRDSAMYRCASSPLAGVGEQFFGPGTRLTVL.

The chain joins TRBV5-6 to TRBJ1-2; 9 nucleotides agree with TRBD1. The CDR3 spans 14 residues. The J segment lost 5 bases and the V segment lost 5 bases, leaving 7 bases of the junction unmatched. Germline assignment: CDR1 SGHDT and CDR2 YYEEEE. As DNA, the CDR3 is TGTGCCAGCAGACTACAGGGGGCTGGATATGGCTACACCTTC. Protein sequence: CASRLQGAGYGYTF.